Listed below are T cell receptor beta chains from one sample, sequenced in a study of blood T cell repertoires in COVID-19. The data were produced by immunoSEQ multiplex PCR, yet TCRdb's version contains in-frame clones alone and is incomplete. The data contain under 85,000 clones, around 85% of them seen just once; the ten biggest clones take up 15% to 20%. The sample taken for sequencing was peripheral blood. The receptor set was obtained from a man aged 40-55 years with COVID-19, enrolled during active disease. Each CDR3 is given with its conserved first and last residue. A D gene is named only where the DNA matches it firmly. Size values are once, few and many counts, or a class for expanded clones, and some rows have none.

j_call cdr3_length d_call v_call clone_size cdr3_nt cdr3_aa
TRBJ1-2 17 TRBD1 TRBV28 once TGTGCCACCTCGGTAGGCGGTGGGACAGGGGATACCTATGGCTACACCTTC CATSVGGGTGDTYGYTF
TRBJ1-5 13 . TRBV5-1 . TGCGCCAGCAGAGGGGATAGCAATCAGCCCCAGCATTTT CASRGDSNQPQHF
TRBJ1-5 14 . TRBV27 . TGTGCCAGCAGTTTATCCTCATCCCAGCAGCCCCAGCATTTT CASSLSSSQQPQHF
TRBJ1-1 11 . TRBV10-3 . TGTGCCATAAGGGGGTCCACTGAAGCTTTCTTT CAIRGSTEAFF
TRBJ1-4 13 TRBD1 TRBV12-3/TRBV12-4 . TGTGCCAGCACGACAGGGGGTGGGGAAAAACTGTTTTTT CASTTGGGEKLFF
TRBJ2-5 15 . TRBV4-2 . TGTGCCAGCAGCCAAGATGCTCGCGGGGTAGAGACCCAGTACTTC CASSQDARGVETQYF
TRBJ2-3 13 TRBD2 TRBV5-1 once TGCGCCAGCGACAGCGGGGGCACAGATACGCAGTATTTT CASDSGGTDTQYF
TRBJ1-1 13 TRBD1 TRBV10-3 . TGTGCCATCAGCACCACAGGGGACACTGAAGCTTTCTTT CAISTTGDTEAFF
TRBJ2-5 15 TRBD2 TRBV19 . TGTGCCAGTAGTATGGGGGGGACGGCACAAGAGACCCAGTACTTC CASSMGGTAQETQYF
TRBJ1-1 14 . TRBV7-9 . TGTGCCAGCAGCTTCAAACAGGGCCACACTGAAGCTTTCTTT CASSFKQGHTEAFF
TRBJ2-2 16 . TRBV19 . TGTGCCAGTACCCAGGACAGTACCGAACCCACCGGGGAGCTGTTTTTT CASTQDSTEPTGELFF
TRBJ2-7 14 TRBD1 TRBV19 . TGTGCCAGTAGTATATCCAGGACAGGGGGCGAGCAGTACTTC CASSISRTGGEQYF
TRBJ2-2 14 TRBD2 TRBV3-1/TRBV3-2 once TGTGCCAGCAGTCTTGGACTAGCGGGCGGGGAGCTGTTTTTT CASSLGLAGGELFF
TRBJ2-2 14 . TRBV6-5 . TGTGCCAGCAGTCGAGGCAGGAACACCGGGGAGCTGTTTTTT CASSRGRNTGELFF
TRBJ2-2 14 . TRBV5-1 once TGCGCCAGCAGCTTGGGGGAGTACACCGGGGAGCTGTTTTTT CASSLGEYTGELFF
TRBJ2-3 15 TRBD2 TRBV2 . TGTGCCAGCAGTGAAACTAGCGGGGCCTCAGATACGCAGTATTTT CASSETSGASDTQYF
TRBJ2-3 12 . TRBV30 . TGTGCCTGGACCACAGGCACAGATACGCAGTATTTT CAWTTGTDTQYF
TRBJ2-3 14 TRBD2 TRBV19 . TGTGCCAGTAGCAGGCTAGCGGGCACAGATACGCAGTATTTT CASSRLAGTDTQYF